The rows below give T cell receptor beta chains drawn from one sample of a study of blood T cell repertoires in COVID-19. Here immunoSEQ multiplex PCR was the method, and the copy in TCRdb shows in-frame clones only, minus some. The sample lists around 250,000 clones; around 86% were seen once. The sequenced sample consisted of peripheral blood. These receptors were obtained from an older man with acute or convalescent COVID-19. Both conserved end residues are part of each CDR3. The D gene is left open where the match is weak. Not every row has a clone size; where given, it reads once, few, many or a size class.

j_gene,v_gene,d_gene,abundance,CDR3aa,CDR3nt
TRBJ1-4,TRBV6-5,TRBD1,.,CASRPDRVGEKLFF,TGTGCCAGCAGGCCGGACAGGGTTGGGGAAAAACTGTTTTTT
TRBJ2-1,TRBV29-1,TRBD1,.,CSARRRDRPDNYNEQFF,TGCAGCGCTAGAAGGAGGGACAGGCCCGATAACTACAATGAGCAGTTCTTC
TRBJ2-7,TRBV19,.,.,CASSRGHASYEQYF,TGTGCCAGTAGTAGAGGACACGCTTCCTACGAGCAGTACTTC
TRBJ2-1,TRBV5-4,.,.,CASSLDPGRSEQFF,TGTGCCAGCAGCTTGGACCCGGGGAGAAGTGAGCAGTTCTTC
TRBJ1-1,TRBV3-1/TRBV3-2,.,.,CASSQGWNTEAFF,TGTGCCAGCAGCCAGGGCTGGAACACTGAAGCTTTCTTT
TRBJ1-5,TRBV28,TRBD1,.,CASSSSGTAFSNQPQHF,TGTGCCAGCAGTTCATCGGGGACAGCCTTTAGCAATCAGCCCCAGCATTTT
TRBJ1-1,TRBV6-5,TRBD1,.,CASGGTGITEAFF,TGTGCCAGCGGAGGGACAGGGATAACTGAAGCTTTCTTT
TRBJ1-1,TRBV13,TRBD1,.,CASRRDRGPNTEAFF,TGTGCCAGCAGAAGAGACAGGGGCCCGAACACTGAAGCTTTCTTT
TRBJ2-1,TRBV24-1,.,.,CATSDRRDIRNEQFF,TGTGCCACCAGTGACCGACGGGACATTCGCAATGAGCAGTTCTTC
TRBJ2-2,TRBV29-1,TRBD2,.,CSAGTGLAERNTGELFF,TGCAGCGCTGGAACGGGACTAGCGGAGAGGAACACCGGGGAGCTGTTTTTT
TRBJ1-1,TRBV10-3,.,.,CAISESEGDTEAFF,TGTGCCATCAGTGAGTCGGAAGGGGACACTGAAGCTTTCTTT
TRBJ1-5,TRBV2,.,.,CASTEGGFSNQPQHF,TGTGCCAGCACTGAGGGGGGGTTTAGCAATCAGCCCCAGCATTTT
TRBJ2-7,TRBV18,TRBD1,.,CASSSTGGYEQYF,TGTGCCAGCTCATCCACAGGGGGTTACGAGCAGTACTTC
TRBJ1-3,TRBV3-1/TRBV3-2,.,once,CASSLSRSLSGNTIYF,TGTGCCAGCAGCCTCTCCAGGTCACTCTCTGGAAACACCATATATTTT
TRBJ2-7,TRBV29-1,TRBD1,.,CSVGQGGYEQYF,TGCAGCGTAGGACAGGGTGGATACGAGCAGTACTTC
TRBJ2-2,TRBV24-1,.,.,CATSDLQAAGELFF,TGTGCCACCAGTGATTTGCAAGCGGCCGGGGAGCTGTTTTTT
TRBJ2-7,TRBV4-2,.,once,CASSRPGRKNSYEQYF,TGTGCCAGCAGCCGCCCAGGGCGAAAAAACTCCTACGAGCAGTACTTC
TRBJ2-1,TRBV7-2,.,.,CASKRGRYGYNEQFF,TGTGCCAGCAAAAGAGGGAGGTATGGCTACAATGAGCAGTTCTTC
TRBJ1-6,TRBV3-1/TRBV3-2,.,.,CASSHRGRDSPLHF,TGTGCCAGCAGCCACAGGGGCAGGGATTCACCCCTCCACTTT
TRBJ1-1,TRBV5-1,TRBD1,once,CASGTGGRTEAFF,TGCGCCAGCGGGACAGGGGGTAGAACTGAAGCTTTCTTT
TRBJ2-5,TRBV7-2,.,.,CASSFRAGGETQYF,TGTGCCAGCAGCTTCCGCGCCGGTGGAGAGACCCAGTACTTC
TRBJ1-1,TRBV6-5,TRBD1,.,CASTTRLRQGNGAFF,TGTGCCAGCACCACCAGACTCAGACAGGGCAACGGAGCTTTCTTT
TRBJ2-5,TRBV9,.,once,CASSVGRWETQYF,TGTGCCAGCAGCGTAGGGAGATGGGAGACCCAGTACTTC
TRBJ1-2,TRBV19,TRBD1,few,CASQSGDRGGYTF,TGTGCCAGTCAGTCGGGGGACAGGGGCGGCTACACCTTC
TRBJ1-1,TRBV2,.,.,CASMPDRRYTEAFF,TGTGCCAGCATGCCGGACAGAAGGTACACTGAAGCTTTCTTT
TRBJ1-5,TRBV7-2,TRBD1,.,CASSPKDRGIGQPQHF,TGTGCCAGCAGCCCCAAGGACAGGGGGATTGGGCAGCCCCAGCATTTT
TRBJ2-6,TRBV19,.,.,CASSTSGNWREAGANVLTF,TGTGCCAGTAGTACTTCAGGGAATTGGAGGGAAGCTGGGGCCAACGTCCTGACTTTC
TRBJ2-3,TRBV5-1,.,.,CASSPGSRHSTDTQYF,TGCGCCAGCAGCCCGGGATCTCGGCACAGCACAGATACGCAGTATTTT
TRBJ2-5,TRBV18,.,.,CASSPPTGEETQYF,TGTGCCAGCTCACCACCGACCGGGGAAGAGACCCAGTACTTC
TRBJ2-1,TRBV10-3,.,.,CAIRDASEGRPEQFF,TGTGCCATCAGGGATGCTAGCGAGGGGCGCCCAGAGCAGTTCTTC
TRBJ1-2,TRBV4-2,.,.,CASSQEMGSNYGYTF,TGTGCCAGCAGCCAAGAAATGGGCAGTAACTATGGCTACACCTTC
TRBJ1-2,TRBV6-1,.,.,CASSEAPVSGGYTF,TGTGCCAGCAGTGAAGCGCCGGTAAGCGGTGGCTACACCTTC
TRBJ2-5,TRBV6-6,TRBD2,.,CASSLSGRGTETQYF,TGTGCCAGCAGTCTTAGCGGGAGGGGCACAGAGACCCAGTACTTC
TRBJ2-3,TRBV10-3,TRBD1,.,CAIGTGGRTDTQYF,TGTGCCATCGGGACAGGGGGGCGCACAGATACGCAGTATTTT
TRBJ2-3,TRBV28,.,.,CASFSRTDTQYF,TGTGCCAGCTTTTCCCGGACAGATACGCAGTATTTT
TRBJ2-5,TRBV20-1,.,.,CSLRVIETQYF,TGCAGCCTCAGGGTGATAGAGACCCAGTACTTC
TRBJ1-3,TRBV9,.,.,CASSVEGLGSSGNTIYF,TGTGCCAGCAGCGTAGAAGGGCTGGGGAGCTCTGGAAACACCATATATTTT